This TCR beta chain came from a study of graft-versus-host responses after intestinal transplantation (dated by TCRdb to about 2021). Describing the broader study: The transplants that recipients got were multivisceral, liver-intestinal, or isolated intestinal. Of the roughly 25 intestinal transplant recipients enrolled in the cohort, one of whom was a retransplant, a few patients without pretransplant specimens were excluded. Every recipient was given anti-thymocyte globulin induction, followed by roughly 3 years of maintenance tacrolimus and steroids. Alloreactive clones were identified by sequencing pre-transplant mixed lymphocyte reaction products and comparing them with unstimulated pre-transplant donor and recipient T cells. Samples from three later patients were sequenced in-house on an Illumina MiSeq with MiXCR processing rather than by the commercial service. Donor T cell macrochimerism was defined as a peak of at least 4% donor T cells among recipient peripheral blood mononuclear cells. After intestinal transplantation, graft-versus-host and host-versus-graft alloreactive T cell clones were followed in the graft, circulation and bone marrow using bulk TCR-beta CDR3 sequencing.

This clone was observed once. Its antigen target is currently unknown. No base-level quality is on record; no much larger clone is a single base apart. The sample's time point label, in plain terms: cells obtained before transplantation from donor or recipient. CD3+CD4+ and CD3+CD8+ populations were FACS-sorted from unstimulated pre-transplant donor and recipient cells taken from spleen or lymph nodes. Beyond this particular receptor, the publication reports: Peak levels of circulating GvH clones were associated with declines in HvG clones early after transplant. The relatively low number and heterogeneity of intestinal transplant patients limited the conclusions. In the allografts of patients with donor T cell macrochimerism, GvH to HvG T cell clonal ratios were high. GvH clones were detected in recipient bone marrow, and some appeared earlier in ileal mucosa or blood, consistent with an intestinal mucosal origin.

To prepare the library, the immunoSEQ multiplex PCR assay was applied. For most patients, genomic DNA was isolated using the Qiagen DNeasy Blood and Tissue Kit and was shipped frozen to Adaptive Biotechnologies for TCR sequencing. High-throughput TCR-beta CDR3 sequencing of genomic DNA from most patients was performed by Adaptive Biotechnologies. Processing in the source paper ran as follows. Adaptive's ImmunoSEQ software supplied the TCR sequencing data for about 18 patients, while MiXCR and VDJtools were used to process a few other patients. To correct CD4 versus CD8 sorting errors, sequences present in both subsets at a frequency ratio below 5:1 were removed. CDR3 nucleotide sequences shared by donor and recipient were removed because the origin of these sequences could not be assigned. Alloreactive clones required at least 2-fold expansion over unstimulated cells and minimum CFSE-low frequency of 0.002% (template counts) or 0.001% (read counts). A clone was considered mappable if detected in the sequenced pre-transplant spleen, lymph node, or MLR CFSE-low populations of the donor or recipient. The cumulative frequency of alloreactive clones was calculated as a percentage of all sequences, weighted by copy number. TCRdb carries this immuneACCESS record with in-frame sequences only. Its versions omit some clonotypes, under half of them owing to an unresolved V gene in the studies checked, with the rest unexplained. V and J calls and clone size are those listed in that table; D and trimming were worked out from the DNA. This sample is represented by some 120,000 clones; 90% to 95% of them were singletons. Approximately 1% of the sample belongs to the ten largest clones.

This specimen consisted of unstimulated CD8+ T cells sorted from spleen or lymph node cells, obtained before transplant. The source is a human donor who was the organ donor for an intestinal transplant.

The CDR3 loop reads CASSIEGYNEQFF. The DNA is as follows: TGTGCCAGTAGTATAGAGGGGTACAATGAGCAGTTCTTC. The chain is encoded by TRBV19 joined to TRBJ2-1, with the D gene too uncertain to name. V and J lose 0 bases and 4 bases, and a span of 4 bases separates them. From a lookup of the germline V gene (reference sequence), CDR1 and CDR2 are LNHDA and SQIVND. CDR3 length: 13 amino acids, cysteine to phenylalanine. Just CDR3 DNA is preserved here, 39 bases in frame from base 1. Joined to the reference TRBV19 and TRBJ2-1 proteins, this CDR3 gives the full variable domain: DGGITQSPKYLFRKEGQNVTLSCEQNLNHDAMYWYRQDPGQGLRLIYYSQIVNDFQKGDIAEGYSVSREKKESFPLTVTSAQKNPTAFYLCASSIEGYNEQFFGPGTRLTVL.